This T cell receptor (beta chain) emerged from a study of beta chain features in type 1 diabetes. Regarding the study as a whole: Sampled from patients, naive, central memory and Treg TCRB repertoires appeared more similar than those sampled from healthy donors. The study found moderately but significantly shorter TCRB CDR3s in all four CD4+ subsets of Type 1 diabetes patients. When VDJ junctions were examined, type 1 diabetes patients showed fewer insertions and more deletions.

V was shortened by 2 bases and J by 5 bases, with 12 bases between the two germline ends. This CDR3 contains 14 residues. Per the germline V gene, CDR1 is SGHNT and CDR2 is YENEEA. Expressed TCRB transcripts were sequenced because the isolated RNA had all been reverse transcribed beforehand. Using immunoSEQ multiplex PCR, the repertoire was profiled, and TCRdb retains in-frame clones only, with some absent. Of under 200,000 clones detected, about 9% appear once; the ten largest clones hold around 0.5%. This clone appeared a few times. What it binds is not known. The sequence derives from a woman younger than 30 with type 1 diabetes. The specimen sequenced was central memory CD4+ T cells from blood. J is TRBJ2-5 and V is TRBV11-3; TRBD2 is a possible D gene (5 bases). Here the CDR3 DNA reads TGTGCCAGCAGCTTAAACGGGATGGGGGAGACCCAGTACTTC. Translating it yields CASSLNGMGETQYF.